Described below is a single T cell receptor (beta chain) sequence and its context. It was from around 20,000 to 1,000,000 sorted cells, with 10%, 30% or 50% RNA, that naive CD8 libraries came. Researchers sorted naive CD8 T cells as cells that were CD8+CD4-CCR7+CD45RA+. This sample was taken from a study of molecular identifiers for immune sequencing clone quantification. Each CDR3 protein gets one entry after TCRdb re-called the PCR reads with MiXCR. This repertoire shows approximately 550,000 distinct CDR3 sequences, 25% found once; its top ten account for 0.7% to 0.9%. Germline V lookup: CDR1 SNHLY, CDR2 FYNNEI. CDR3 size: 16 residues. V lost 11 bases and J 0 bases, leaving 23 bases between the germline ends.

The sample was naive CD8+ T cells from blood, with Jurkat cell RNA spiked in. Subset described: FACS-sorted CD8+CD4-CCR7+CD45RA+ naive T cells. This clonotype was obtained from a human donor in good health. Some libraries in this study had Jurkat cell RNA spiked in. V and J are TRBV2 and TRBJ2-7; D is undetermined. This CDR3 is CAPLPSRRQYSYEQYF. The CDR3, as DNA: TGTGCCCCGTTACCGTCTCGTCGTCAATACTCCTACGAGCAGTACTTC.